This is a list of T cell receptor beta chains from one sample in a study of T-cell memory formation after mild COVID-19. TCRdb called the 5' RACE reads again in MiXCR, with one record for every CDR3 protein. Of around 420,000 distinct CDR3 sequences in the sample, 20% to 30% were seen once. Sequencing was performed on PBMCs or a T cell subset sorted from them (not recorded which). These receptors originate from an adult woman who had mild COVID-19 (a few samples of this study predate the infection). Cell type and time point are not known. CDR3s include the opening cysteine and the closing phenylalanine or tryptophan. Each record gives: D gene, V gene, J gene, clone size, CDR3 protein, CDR3 DNA. D genes are given only for firm matches. Size is stated for part of the rows, as once, few or many counts, or as a class when the clone is expanded.

.,TRBV5-6,TRBJ2-7,.,CASSRDPDIEQYF,TGTGCCAGCAGCCGGGACCCAGATATCGAGCAGTACTTC
TRBD2,TRBV6-2/TRBV6-3,TRBJ2-1,few,CASTRRLAGGFYNEQFF,TGTGCCAGCACCCGACGACTAGCGGGAGGGTTTTACAATGAGCAGTTCTTC
TRBD2,TRBV11-3,TRBJ2-1,.,CASSSATISRESSSYNEQFF,TGTGCCAGCAGCTCAGCTACGATATCGCGGGAGTCTAGCTCCTACAATGAGCAGTTCTTC
TRBD1,TRBV20-1,TRBJ2-7,few,CSVHGQGGSYEQYF,TGCAGTGTTCACGGACAGGGGGGATCCTACGAGCAGTACTTC
.,TRBV7-2,TRBJ2-7,many,CASSSNPQGEQYF,TGTGCCAGCAGCTCGAACCCCCAGGGCGAGCAGTACTTC
TRBD1,TRBV6-5,TRBJ1-2,.,CAAQTGENYGYTF,TGTGCCGCTCAGACAGGGGAGAACTATGGCTACACCTTC
.,TRBV4-1,TRBJ2-7,.,CASSQESPPSGYEQYF,TGCGCCAGCAGCCAAGAAAGCCCCCCGAGCGGCTACGAGCAGTACTTC
.,TRBV10-3,TRBJ2-5,few,CAIRGGGETQYF,TGTGCCATCAGAGGGGGTGGAGAGACCCAGTACTTC
.,TRBV10-3,TRBJ2-4,few,CAISENPDRSKNIQYF,TGTGCCATCAGTGAAAACCCCGACAGGTCCAAAAACATTCAGTACTTC
.,TRBV4-3,TRBJ2-7,.,CASSQEYPTAPREQYF,TGCGCCAGCAGCCAAGAGTATCCGACGGCGCCCCGCGAGCAGTACTTC
.,TRBV20-1,TRBJ2-2,.,CSARLRVKNTGELFF,TGCAGTGCTAGACTGAGGGTTAAGAACACCGGGGAGCTGTTTTTT
TRBD2,TRBV7-9,TRBJ2-5,few,CASSLVGTSVRETQYF,TGTGCCAGCAGCTTAGTGGGGACTAGCGTTCGAGAGACCCAGTACTTC
TRBD1,TRBV5-1,TRBJ2-3,.,CASSSGGSSADTQYF,TGCGCCAGCAGTTCAGGGGGCTCCTCAGCAGATACGCAGTATTTT
.,TRBV7-9,TRBJ2-2,.,CASSSREAGNTGELFF,TGTGCCAGCAGCTCCAGGGAGGCGGGGAACACCGGGGAGCTGTTTTTT
.,TRBV6-2/TRBV6-3,TRBJ2-7,.,CASSYSSRFSGTSYEQYF,TGTGCCAGCAGTTACTCGAGCAGGTTTTCGGGGACTTCCTACGAGCAGTACTTC
.,TRBV5-1,TRBJ1-1,.,CASSSRGAFTEAFF,TGCGCCAGCAGTTCCCGGGGGGCTTTCACTGAAGCTTTCTTT
TRBD1,TRBV3-1,TRBJ1-3,.,CASSSHTEGAFGNTIYF,TGTGCCAGCAGCTCTCACACCGAGGGGGCGTTTGGAAACACCATATATTTT
.,TRBV6-5,TRBJ2-3,few,CASHNGHTQYF,TGTGCCAGTCACAACGGACACACGCAGTATTTT
TRBD1,TRBV24-1,TRBJ1-2,.,CATSDPDRFNYGYTF,TGTGCCACCAGTGATCCGGACAGGTTTAACTATGGCTACACCTTC
TRBD2,TRBV6-5,TRBJ2-1,once,CASSYSGLGNEQFF,TGTGCCAGCAGTTACTCCGGACTAGGTAATGAGCAGTTCTTC
.,TRBV7-2,TRBJ2-3,.,CASSFNPGSTDTQYF,TGTGCCAGCAGCTTTAATCCGGGGAGCACAGATACGCAGTATTTT
.,TRBV3-1,TRBJ2-7,few,CASSQRGGGASEQYF,TGTGCCAGCAGCCAAAGGGGAGGGGGCGCGTCCGAGCAGTACTTC
TRBD2,TRBV20-1,TRBJ2-1,.,CSAGTRGTITNEQFF,TGCAGTGCTGGGACTAGAGGGACAATCACCAATGAGCAGTTCTTC
.,TRBV4-3,TRBJ2-3,.,CASSQEVARTDTQYF,TGCGCCAGCAGCCAAGAGGTAGCGCGCACAGATACGCAGTATTTT
TRBD2,TRBV4-2,TRBJ2-2,.,CASSPSGGNRPGELFF,TGTGCCAGCAGCCCAAGCGGGGGGAACAGACCCGGGGAGCTGTTTTTT
.,TRBV7-2,TRBJ2-7,.,CASSPFRAPGEQYF,TGTGCCAGCAGCCCATTTCGCGCGCCCGGCGAGCAGTACTTC
TRBD1,TRBV11-1,TRBJ1-2,few,CASSLAPTGYGYTF,TGTGCCAGCAGCTTAGCCCCGACAGGGTATGGCTACACCTTC
.,TRBV7-9,TRBJ1-1,.,CASSPTAMNTEAFF,TGTGCCAGCAGCCCGACAGCGATGAACACTGAAGCTTTCTTT
.,TRBV24-1,TRBJ2-1,.,CATRDLLGNEQFF,TGTGCCACCAGAGATTTACTCGGCAATGAGCAGTTCTTC
.,TRBV6-5,TRBJ1-2,few,CASTQEGGNYGYTF,TGTGCCAGCACCCAGGAAGGGGGGAACTATGGCTACACCTTC
TRBD1,TRBV27,TRBJ1-2,.,CASSPYGTGGVRYGYTF,TGTGCCAGCAGCCCTTACGGGACAGGGGGCGTGCGTTATGGCTACACCTTC
TRBD1,TRBV14,TRBJ2-7,few,CASTSGQGSYEQYF,TGTGCCAGCACTTCGGGACAGGGTTCCTACGAGCAGTACTTC
.,TRBV5-4,TRBJ1-1,few,CASSFASGANTEAFF,TGTGCCAGCAGCTTTGCCTCAGGGGCCAACACTGAAGCTTTCTTT
TRBD1,TRBV6-2/TRBV6-3,TRBJ1-1,.,CASSYGTGLTEAFF,TGTGCCAGCAGTTACGGGACAGGGCTCACTGAAGCTTTCTTT
.,TRBV5-1,TRBJ1-1,few,CASSLEGQGWTEAFF,TGCGCCAGCAGCTTGGAGGGTCAGGGTTGGACTGAAGCTTTCTTT
TRBD2,TRBV19,TRBJ2-1,.,CASSTFGGSSYNEQFF,TGTGCCAGTAGTACCTTTGGCGGGAGCTCCTACAATGAGCAGTTCTTC
.,TRBV28,TRBJ2-1,few,CASSSHMQSNEQFF,TGTGCCAGCAGTTCGCACATGCAGTCCAATGAGCAGTTCTTC
.,TRBV11-3,TRBJ1-5,few,CASSLVSRVLGNQPQHF,TGTGCCAGCAGCTTAGTGTCTCGGGTCCTAGGGAATCAGCCCCAGCATTTT
.,TRBV5-1,TRBJ1-1,few,CASSFGQQAFF,TGCGCCAGCAGCTTCGGGCAGCAAGCTTTCTTT
.,TRBV7-9,TRBJ2-1,.,CASSPSHEQFF,TGTGCCAGCAGCCCCTCCCATGAGCAGTTCTTC
TRBD2,TRBV2,TRBJ2-7,.,CASSDTSGRPYEQYF,TGTGCCAGCAGTGATACTAGCGGGCGACCCTACGAGCAGTACTTC
TRBD1,TRBV3-1,TRBJ2-7,.,CASSPRQGFKEQYF,TGTGCCAGCAGCCCCCGACAGGGTTTCAAGGAGCAGTACTTC
TRBD1,TRBV4-3,TRBJ2-7,.,CASSHLLLRDRGNEQYF,TGCGCCAGCAGCCATCTCCTGTTGAGGGACAGGGGGAACGAGCAGTACTTC
TRBD2,TRBV11-2,TRBJ2-1,.,CASSLEWTSGRWQFF,TGTGCCAGCAGCTTAGAGTGGACTAGCGGGAGGTGGCAGTTCTTC
.,TRBV6-2/TRBV6-3,TRBJ2-1,.,CASTMEGSYNEQFF,TGTGCCAGCACCATGGAGGGCTCCTACAATGAGCAGTTCTTC
.,TRBV4-1,TRBJ1-2,.,CASSQRRQLDGYTF,TGCGCCAGCAGCCAAAGGAGGCAGCTCGATGGCTACACCTTC